This T cell receptor (beta chain) was captured by sequencing in a study of metastatic and nonmetastatic thyroid tumors. Study in general: Both malignant and benign thyroid patients supplied peripheral blood and tumor or nodule tissue samples, across which the repertoires of these patients were then compared. Study results and limitations: Compared with benign nodules, malignant thyroid tumors were reported to have significantly higher TCR beta diversity in both blood and tumor.

V dropped 0 bases and J dropped 3 bases, with 5 bases sitting between them. The CDR3 loop spans 13 amino acids. Germline loops: CDR1 LNHNV, CDR2 YYDKDF (reference sequence). Original handling: Clinicopathological groups of papillary thyroid cancer showed CDR3 differences that were used to build a distant-metastasis classifier. TCRdb re-called the PCR reads with MiXCR. Clone size and V and J calls follow TCRdb, not the original study. In the table there are approximately 40,000 clones, roughly 20% of which are singletons. All patients were treatment-naive before thyroid surgery. This clone was recorded a few times. Its antigen remains unknown.

The TCR comes from a female donor with papillary thyroid cancer or a benign thyroid nodule (not recorded which). Some clones in this sample may be carry-over from other donors' samples. The rearrangement joins TRBV15 to TRBJ1-1; D not resolved. The sequenced sample consisted of blood. CDR3 region: CATSRDLDTEAFF. CDR3 coding DNA: TGTGCCACCAGCAGAGATCTAGACACTGAAGCTTTCTTT.